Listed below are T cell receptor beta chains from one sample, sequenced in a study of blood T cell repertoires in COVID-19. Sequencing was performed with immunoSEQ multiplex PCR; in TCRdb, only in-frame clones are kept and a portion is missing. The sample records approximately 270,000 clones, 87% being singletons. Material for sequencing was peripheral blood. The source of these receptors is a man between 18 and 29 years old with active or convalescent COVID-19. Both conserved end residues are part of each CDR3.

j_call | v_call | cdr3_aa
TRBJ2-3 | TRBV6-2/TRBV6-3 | CASSYGTGDTDTQYF
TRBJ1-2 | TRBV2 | CASSLGGFYGYTF
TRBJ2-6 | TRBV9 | CASSRDSSSGANVLTF
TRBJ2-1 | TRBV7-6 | CASSLATAGSYNEQFF
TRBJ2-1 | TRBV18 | CASSPGADEQFF
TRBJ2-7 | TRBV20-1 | CSASRAGGPHEQYF
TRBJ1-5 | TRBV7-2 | CASSPQAVSTNQPQHF
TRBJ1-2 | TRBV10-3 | CATEGTGVGYTF
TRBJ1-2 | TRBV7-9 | CASSARPRHGYTF
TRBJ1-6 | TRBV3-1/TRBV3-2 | CASSQGSSAGGYNSPLHF
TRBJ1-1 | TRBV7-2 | CASSLSLVPPEAFF
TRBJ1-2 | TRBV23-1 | CASPNGYGYTF
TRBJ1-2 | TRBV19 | CASSIGDNFNYGYTF
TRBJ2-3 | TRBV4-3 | CASSQDRGTDTQYF
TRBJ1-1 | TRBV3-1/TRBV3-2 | CASSRVEGLAEAFF
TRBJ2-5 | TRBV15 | CATSRQGNQETQYF
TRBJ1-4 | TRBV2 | CASSANRGLGEKLFF
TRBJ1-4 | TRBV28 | CASSSWRGMGEKLFF
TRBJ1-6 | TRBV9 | CASSAETGGAFGSYNSPLHF
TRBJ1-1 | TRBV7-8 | CASSPATGGFGAEAFF
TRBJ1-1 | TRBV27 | CASSSGESTEAFF
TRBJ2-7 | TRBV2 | CASSSIAGEVSYEQYF
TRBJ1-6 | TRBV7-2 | CASSLGPGRAYNSPLHF
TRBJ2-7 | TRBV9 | CASSVGGSSYEQYF
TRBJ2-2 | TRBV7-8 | CASSSILARNTGELFF
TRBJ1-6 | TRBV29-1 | CSVRITGQGNSPLHF
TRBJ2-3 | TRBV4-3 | CASSQVWGLAGGTSNTQYF
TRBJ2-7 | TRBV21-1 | CASSPATREQYF
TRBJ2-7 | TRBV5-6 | CASSLGGQTYEQYF
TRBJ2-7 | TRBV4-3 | CASSPDRSNHEQYF
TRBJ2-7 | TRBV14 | CASSQVRPGLTFYEQYF
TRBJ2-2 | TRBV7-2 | CASSLGLAGTGELFF
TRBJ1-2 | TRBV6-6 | CASSYSQRNYGYTF
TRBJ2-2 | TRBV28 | CASSQGGNKAGELFF
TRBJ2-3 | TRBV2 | CASSETPLGDTQYF
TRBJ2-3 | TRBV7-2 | CASSLTGASTDTQYF
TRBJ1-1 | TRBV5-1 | CASSLGQGPEAFF
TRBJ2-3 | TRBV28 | CASSSRKLAGEWGADTQYF
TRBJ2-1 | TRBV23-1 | CASSQSLKCNEQFF
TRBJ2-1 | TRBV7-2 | CASSPRTSSYEQFF
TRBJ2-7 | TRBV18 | CASSPTDRDHEQYF